What follows are 14 T cell receptor beta chains derived from one specimen sequenced in a study of blood T cell repertoires in COVID-19. TCRdb's copy holds only in-frame clones and misses some; the assay was immunoSEQ multiplex PCR. Seen here are a few hundred thousand clones, roughly 84% observed once, and the top ten hold 1.4% to 1.5%. The sequenced sample was PBMCs or T cells enriched from blood (not recorded which). All receptors come from a woman between 18 and 29 years old who had been exposed to COVID-19.

The chain recombines TRBV30 with TRBJ1-4; a weak D match, TRBD1 (5 bases). Germline V gene data show CDR1 as GTSNPN and CDR2 as SVGIG (reference sequence). CDR3 length equals 17 residues. V was clipped by 0 bases and J by 0 bases, with 14 bases between them. CDR3 coding DNA: TGTGCCTGGAGTGTACCAGGGTCGTGGGCAACTAATGAAAAACTGTTTTTT. Its translation is CAWSVPGSWATNEKLFF.

The chain is built from TRBV10-3 and TRBJ1-2, with 11 bases lining up with TRBD1. This CDR3 spans 14 amino acids. Looked up from germline, CDR1 is ENHRY and CDR2 is SYGVKD. The ends lost 5 bases at V and 5 bases at J; junction bases unmatched: 4. In DNA, the CDR3 is TGTGCCATCAGTCCGGGACAGGGGGATTATGGCTACACCTTC. Translation: CAISPGQGDYGYTF.

This clone was counted only a few times. In DNA form, the CDR3 reads TGTGCCAGTACCCTATTGCAGACAGGGCTCACTGAAGCTTTCTTT. Its translation: CASTLLQTGLTEAFF. This chain uses TRBV19 with TRBJ1-1; 7 bases match TRBD1. The CDR3 is 15 residues long. After removal of 7 bases from V and 4 bases from J, the junction contained 12 bases not matched to a gene. CDR1 is LNHDA and CDR2 is SQIVND in the germline V gene (reference sequence).

The rearrangement links TRBV3-1 (or the pseudogene TRBV3-2) to TRBJ2-3; tentatively, D is TRBD2 (5 bases). V was pared by 1 base and J by 2 bases, with 10 bases between. CDR1 and CDR2 (germline): LGHDT, YNNKEL (reference sequence). The CDR3 is made up of 15 amino acids. The CDR3 spells CASSQVPGYTDTQYF. Here the CDR3 DNA reads TGTGCCAGCAGCCAAGTTCCGGGATACACAGATACGCAGTATTTT.

J is TRBJ1-1 and V is TRBV10-1; D unresolved. Germline V gene data show CDR1 as WNHNN and CDR2 as SYGVQD (reference sequence). This CDR3 has 14 amino acids. The ends were cut back, 0 bases at V and 3 bases at J, with 8 bases in the middle. The CDR3 sequence: CASSESTGYTEAFF. CDR3 DNA sequence: TGCGCCAGCAGTGAGTCGACGGGATACACTGAAGCTTTCTTT.

The rearrangement links TRBV27 to TRBJ2-1, with TRBD2 matching 7 bases. CDR3 size: 16 residues. V shed 3 bases, J shed 0 bases, and the junction held 5 bases outside the gene matches. The germline gives CDR1 MNHEY, CDR2 SMNVEV (reference sequence). CDR3 DNA sequence: TGTGCCAGCAGTTTCTCACTAGCGCACTCCTACAATGAGCAGTTCTTC. It is translated as CASSFSLAHSYNEQFF.

This sequence joins TRBV7-2 and TRBJ1-1; D may be TRBD1 (5 bases). The germline CDR1 and CDR2 sequences are SGHTA and FQGNSA. Trimming shortened V by 2 bases and J by 7 bases, and 8 bases separated the two germline ends. This CDR3 region has 12 residues. CDR3 sequence (DNA): TGTGCCAGCAGCTTAAGGGGTCTTGAAGCTTTCTTT. Translation gives CASSLRGLEAFF.

The chain employs TRBV6-5 and TRBJ1-1; 7 bases map to TRBD1. CDR3 length equals 12 residues. V trimming: 11 bases; J trimming: 2 bases; junction bases outside the gene matches: 5. The germline gives CDR1 MNHEY, CDR2 SVGAGI. The CDR3 DNA follows: TGTGCCGGGGGACAGCAAAACACTGAAGCTTTCTTT. Its protein is CAGGQQNTEAFF.

This chain uses TRBV10-1 with TRBJ1-1; TRBD1 matches 7 bases. V lost 3 bases and J lost 1; bases outside the gene matches: 17. This CDR3 spans 19 amino acids. CDR1 is WNHNN, CDR2 SYGVQD, per germline (reference sequence). CDR3 amino acids: CASSDVLRNRGRANTEAFF. The CDR3 nucleotides are TGCGCCAGCAGTGATGTCCTTCGGAACAGGGGAAGGGCGAACACTGAAGCTTTCTTT.

The CDR3 sequence: CASSSGGAQGNSPLHF. The CDR3 DNA reads as TGTGCCAGCAGTTCGGGGGGGGCGCAGGGGAATTCACCCCTCCACTTT. The J gene is TRBJ1-6, the V gene TRBV28, with D maybe TRBD1 (6 bases). Trimming took off 4 bases at V and 7 bases at J, with 17 bases between the two ends. In germline, CDR1 is MDHEN, CDR2 SYDVKM. The CDR3 covers 16 residues.

The CDR3 sequence: CASGAVDRSNSNQPQHF. CDR3 DNA sequence: TGCGCCAGCGGAGCCGTGGACAGGAGCAATAGCAATCAGCCCCAGCATTTT. The chain links TRBV5-1 to TRBJ1-5, with 7 bases identical to TRBD1. Germline loops: CDR1 SGHRS, CDR2 YFSETQ. V lost 7 bases to trimming and J lost 0 bases; unmatched junction nucleotides: 13. This CDR3 contains 17 residues.

This rearrangement joins TRBV7-3 to TRBJ2-1, with TRBD2 matching over 11 bases. V gave up 5 bases and J gave up 5 bases; unmatched junction bases: 5. The CDR3 has 15 residues. Looked up from germline, CDR1 is SGHTA and CDR2 is FQGTGA. The chain's CDR3 is CASSPGTSGNNEQFF. The CDR3 DNA reads as TGTGCCAGCAGCCCCGGGACTAGCGGTAACAATGAGCAGTTCTTC.

The chain is built from TRBV5-1 and TRBJ2-6; the D is unclear. CDR1 is SGHRS and CDR2 is YFSETQ in the germline V gene. The ends were cut back, 0 bases at V and 1 base at J, with 8 bases in the middle. The CDR3 is 16 amino acids. The CDR3 protein is CASSLGVKSGANVLTF. The CDR3 coding sequence is TGCGCCAGCAGCTTGGGTGTTAAATCTGGGGCCAACGTCCTGACTTTC.

The chain joins TRBV5-4 to TRBJ1-2, with TRBD1 identical over 7 bases. Germline V lookup: CDR1 SGHNT, CDR2 YYREEE (reference sequence). CDR3 length: 14 residues. Trimming at V came to 4 bases and at J to 5 bases, leaving 8 bases not matched to a gene. DNA of the CDR3: TGTGCCAGCAGCCCCGGGACAGCTTTATATGGCTACACCTTC. It yields the protein CASSPGTALYGYTF.